These T cell receptor beta chains were read from a single sample in a study of shared clonotypes between healthy human individuals. TCRdb keeps only in-frame clones here, not all; method: immunoSEQ multiplex PCR. The top ten hold about 0.45% of the sample, which has 1.5 million to 1.9 million clones, 95% to 99% seen once. Sample: naive CD4+ T cells sorted from blood. These receptors came from a man aged 25 to 40 in good health. Each CDR3 is given with its conserved first and last residue. A D gene is named only where the DNA matches it firmly. Only some rows state a clone size, as once, few, many or a class for expanded clones.

clone_size	j_call	v_call	d_call	cdr3_length	cdr3_aa	cdr3_nt
NA	TRBJ1-5	TRBV19	TRBD1	16	CASSGIGTGAYQPQHF	TGTGCCAGTAGTGGCATTGGGACAGGGGCCTATCAGCCCCAGCATTTT
NA	TRBJ2-1	TRBV10-1	TRBD2	16	CASSEGSGGPRGEQFF	TGCGCCAGCAGTGAGGGCTCGGGAGGCCCGAGGGGTGAGCAGTTCTTC
once	TRBJ1-4	TRBV5-1	NA	15	CASSLSSPPEEKLFF	TGCGCCAGCAGCTTGAGTTCCCCACCTGAAGAAAAACTGTTTTTT
NA	TRBJ2-3	TRBV7-2	TRBD2	16	CASSPVGSGSADTQYF	TGTGCCAGCAGCCCGGTCGGTAGCGGGAGCGCAGATACGCAGTATTTT
NA	TRBJ2-1	TRBV6-1	NA	15	CASSDWAGYENEQFF	TGTGCCAGCAGTGATTGGGCCGGGTACGAAAATGAGCAGTTCTTC
NA	TRBJ2-7	TRBV20-1	NA	11	CSATGQTEQYF	TGCAGTGCTACGGGGCAGACCGAGCAGTACTTC
NA	TRBJ2-2	TRBV14	TRBD1	15	CASSQRQGNTGELFF	TGTGCCAGCAGCCAGAGACAGGGGAACACCGGGGAGCTGTTTTTT
once	TRBJ1-4	TRBV1	NA	15	CTSSQGVVPREKLFF	TGCACCAGCAGCCAGGGGGTTGTACCTAGGGAAAAACTGTTTTTT
NA	TRBJ1-4	TRBV2	NA	13	CASSVEGSEKLFF	TGTGCCAGCAGTGTGGAGGGGAGTGAAAAACTGTTTTTT
NA	TRBJ1-3	TRBV10-3	TRBD1	14	CAITEDRSGNTIYF	TGTGCCATCACCGAGGACAGGTCTGGAAACACCATATATTTT
NA	TRBJ2-7	TRBV12-5	TRBD1	16	CASGLTRGQAPYEQYF	TGTGCTAGTGGTTTGACACGGGGACAGGCACCCTACGAGCAGTACTTC
NA	TRBJ2-2	TRBV13	TRBD2	17	CASSSVTSGRYTGELFF	TGTGCCAGCAGCTCAGTCACTAGCGGGAGGTACACCGGGGAGCTGTTTTTT
NA	TRBJ2-2	TRBV6-5	NA	14	CASSYQGGPGELFF	TGTGCCAGCAGTTATCAGGGAGGTCCCGGGGAGCTGTTTTTT
NA	TRBJ1-2	TRBV18	TRBD1	18	CASSPLGDGDRGKYGYTF	TGTGCCAGCTCACCACTCGGAGATGGGGACAGGGGGAAGTATGGCTACACCTTC
NA	TRBJ2-7	TRBV29-1	TRBD2	17	CSVGGRGITSGSYEQYF	TGCAGCGTTGGAGGGAGGGGAATTACTAGCGGCTCCTACGAGCAGTACTTC
NA	TRBJ1-5	TRBV14	NA	13	CASSQSGNQPQHF	TGTGCCAGCAGCCAATCCGGCAATCAGCCCCAGCATTTT
NA	TRBJ2-5	TRBV30	NA	12	CAWSVIQETQYF	TGTGCCTGGAGTGTCATACAAGAGACCCAGTACTTC
NA	TRBJ2-7	TRBV27	TRBD1	14	CASSRDRATGEQYF	TGTGCCAGCAGCCGCGACAGGGCCACGGGGGAGCAGTACTTC
NA	TRBJ2-3	TRBV2	NA	12	CASSSYTDTQYF	TGTGCCAGCAGTTCCTACACAGATACGCAGTATTTT
NA	TRBJ2-3	TRBV5-1	NA	18	CASSLQGFRGIGTDTQYF	TGCGCCAGCAGCTTGCAGGGTTTTCGCGGAATAGGCACAGATACGCAGTATTTT
NA	TRBJ1-1	TRBV6-1	NA	15	CASSWEPVVNTEAFF	TGTGCCAGCAGCTGGGAGCCGGTGGTTAACACTGAAGCTTTCTTT
NA	TRBJ1-5	TRBV6-5	NA	14	CASSYSGGRQPQHF	TGTGCCAGCAGTTACTCCGGGGGAAGGCAGCCCCAGCATTTT
NA	TRBJ1-2	TRBV5-6	NA	14	CASSLAPGALGYTF	TGTGCCAGCAGCTTGGCCCCGGGGGCGCTTGGCTACACCTTC
NA	TRBJ1-1	TRBV11-2	NA	15	CASSLWYRMNTEAFF	TGTGCCAGCAGCTTATGGTACAGAATGAACACTGAAGCTTTCTTT
NA	TRBJ2-1	TRBV5-1	NA	16	CASSRRGVGSYNEQFF	TGCGCCAGCAGCCGGCGAGGAGTGGGCTCCTACAATGAGCAGTTCTTC
NA	TRBJ2-7	TRBV9	NA	14	CAGEGDCGSYEQYF	TGTGCCGGGGAGGGGGACTGCGGTTCCTACGAGCAGTACTTC
NA	TRBJ2-5	TRBV5-8	NA	11	CASEGMETQYF	TGTGCCAGCGAAGGGATGGAGACCCAGTACTTC